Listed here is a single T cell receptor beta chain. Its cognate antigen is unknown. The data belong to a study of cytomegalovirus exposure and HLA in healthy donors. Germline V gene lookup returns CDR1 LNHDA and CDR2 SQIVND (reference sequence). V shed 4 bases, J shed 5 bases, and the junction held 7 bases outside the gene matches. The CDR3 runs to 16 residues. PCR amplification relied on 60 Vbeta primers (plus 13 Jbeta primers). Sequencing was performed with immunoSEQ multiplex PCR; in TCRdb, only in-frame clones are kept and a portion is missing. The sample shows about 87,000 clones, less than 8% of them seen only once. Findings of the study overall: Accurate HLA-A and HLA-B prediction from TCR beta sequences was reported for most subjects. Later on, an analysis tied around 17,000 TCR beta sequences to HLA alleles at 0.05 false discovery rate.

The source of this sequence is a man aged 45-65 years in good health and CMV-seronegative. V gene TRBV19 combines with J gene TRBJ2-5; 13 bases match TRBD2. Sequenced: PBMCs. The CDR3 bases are TGTGCCAGTAGTACCCAGGGACTAGCGGGGACGGAGACCCAGTACTTC. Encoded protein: CASSTQGLAGTETQYF.